Below, 26 T cell receptor beta chains from the same sample are listed, as sequenced in a study of T cell responses to AZD1222 COVID-19 vaccine. Some clones are missing from TCRdb's copy, which holds only in-frame ones; the method was immunoSEQ multiplex PCR. The sample contains more than 100,000 clones, 75% to 90% of which appear only once. The material sequenced was peripheral blood, taken on day 0 of AZD1222 vaccination. All receptors come from an adult in good health.

The chain couples TRBV19 to TRBJ1-1, with 8 bases matching TRBD1. The V and J ends lost 3 bases and 1 base, in that order; junction bases with no gene match: 13. Germline lookup yields CDR1 LNHDA and CDR2 SQIVND (reference sequence). The CDR3 has 18 amino acids. CDR3 bases: TGTGCCAGTAGTATGTGGGGACACCGGACAGGGCAGAACACTGAAGCTTTCTTT. Protein product: CASSMWGHRTGQNTEAFF.

As DNA, the CDR3 is TGCGCCAGCAGCTGGGGGTCGTACACAGATACGCAGTATTTT. Translated: CASSWGSYTDTQYF. The chain carries TRBV5-1 and TRBJ2-3; D may correspond to TRBD1 or TRBD2 (5 bases each). CDR3 size: 14 residues. Trimming stripped 3 bases from V and 2 bases from J, with 10 bases between. CDR1 is SGHRS and CDR2 is YFSETQ in the germline V gene.

The chain couples TRBV19 to TRBJ1-1, with a weak D call TRBD1 (6 bases). Looked up from germline, CDR1 is LNHDA and CDR2 is SQIVND (reference sequence). V lost 4 bases to trimming and J lost 10 bases, with 13 bases between them. The CDR3 loop spans 12 amino acids. CDR3: CASSTPGTRAFF. The CDR3 coding sequence is TGTGCCAGTAGTACCCCCGGGACACGAGCTTTCTTT.

The V and J genes are TRBV5-4 and TRBJ2-5, with TRBD1 identical over 10 bases. The J segment lost 5 bases and the V segment lost 4 bases, leaving 8 bases of the junction unmatched. The CDR3 has 15 amino acids. Germline CDR1 is SGHNT and CDR2 is YYREEE (reference sequence). The CDR3 sequence: CASSRGTGAGETQYF. The CDR3 nucleotides are TGTGCCAGCAGCCGAGGGACAGGGGCGGGGGAGACCCAGTACTTC.

This clone showed up many times. DNA for the CDR3: TGTGCCAGCACCCACCGGACGGAAAACTATGGCTACACCTTC. Its translation is CASTHRTENYGYTF. This chain connects TRBV6-5 to TRBJ1-2; D is unclear. V was clipped by 7 bases and J by 2 bases, with 14 bases between them. The CDR3 is 14 residues long. The germline CDR1 and CDR2 sequences are MNHEY and SVGAGI.

The rearrangement joins TRBV29-1 to TRBJ2-5; D remains ambiguous. CDR3 length equals 13 residues. Trimming left V 1 base short and J 3 bases short, with 9 bases between. The V gene's germline CDR1 is SQVTM and CDR2 ANQGSEA. The CDR3 loop is CSVEAVRKETQYF. CDR3 nucleotides: TGCAGCGTTGAAGCGGTGCGGAAAGAGACCCAGTACTTC.

This clone appeared a single time. The chain has TRBV5-4 and TRBJ2-7; a possible D gene is TRBD1 (5 bases). This CDR3 contains 16 residues. The germline V gene has CDR1 SGHNT and CDR2 YYREEE (reference sequence). The germline V and J ends were trimmed by 0 bases and 3 bases, with 16 bases remaining between them. This chain's CDR3 is CASSLDGQIIYYEQYF. DNA for the CDR3: TGTGCCAGCAGCTTGGACGGACAAATCATATACTACGAGCAGTACTTC.

The chain employs TRBV19 and TRBJ2-7; the match to TRBD1 covers 10 bases. The CDR3 consists of 13 residues. The germline CDR1 and CDR2 sequences are LNHDA and SQIVND (reference sequence). V gave up 9 bases and J gave up 3 bases; unmatched junction bases: 5. CDR3 region: CASKDRGDYEQYF. DNA of the CDR3: TGTGCCAGCAAGGACAGGGGGGACTACGAGCAGTACTTC. Full variable domain (remainder filled in from reference TRBV19 and TRBJ2-7): DGGITQSPKYLFRKEGQNVTLSCEQNLNHDAMYWYRQDPGQGLRLIYYSQIVNDFQKGDIAEGYSVSREKKESFPLTVTSAQKNPTAFYLCASKDRGDYEQYFGPGTRLTVT.

V usage is TRBV27 and J usage is TRBJ2-1; TRBD2 matches at 8 bases. The CDR3 is 14 residues long. CDR1 is MNHEY, CDR2 SMNVEV, per germline (reference sequence). V dropped 6 bases and J dropped 2; count of bases not matched to a gene: 3. The CDR3 nucleotides are TGTGCCAGCAGGGCGGGAGGCGCCTACAATGAGCAGTTCTTC. Its protein is CASRAGGAYNEQFF.

The chain employs TRBV5-8 and TRBJ1-5; D is ambiguous. V dropped 1 base and J dropped 6 bases, with 8 bases sitting between them. Germline values: CDR1 SGHTS, CDR2 YDEGEE. CDR3 length equals 13 residues. CDR3 DNA: TGTGCCAGCAGCTTGCCCCGGGGTCAGCCCCAGCATTTT. Protein: CASSLPRGQPQHF.

CDR3 in amino acids: CASSGATARSGNTIYF. The DNA of the CDR3 is TGTGCCAGCAGCGGGGCGACAGCTCGCTCTGGAAACACCATATATTTT. The V call is TRBV9, the J call TRBJ1-3, with a possible D match to TRBD1 (5 bases). Germline lookup yields CDR1 SGDLS and CDR2 YYNGEE. The CDR3 sequence is 16 residues long. The V end lost 3 bases, the J end lost 0 bases, and 13 bases lay between the germline ends. Full variable domain (rest looked up from reference TRBV9 and TRBJ1-3): DSGVTQTPKHLITATGQRVTLRCSPRSGDLSVYWYQQSLDQGLQFLIQYYNGEERAKGNILERFSAQQFPDLHSELNLSSLELGDSALYFCASSGATARSGNTIYFGEGSWLTVV.

The chain has TRBV3-1 (or the pseudogene TRBV3-2) and TRBJ2-2, with D hard to call. Germline V gene data show CDR1 as LGHDT and CDR2 as YNNKEL (reference sequence). CDR3 length: 15 amino acids. V lost 1 base, J lost 5 bases, and 11 bases lay in between. The CDR3 DNA is TGTGCCAGCAGCCAAGGCCTCGCCAGAACCGGGGAGCTGTTTTTT. Translating it yields CASSQGLARTGELFF.

V is TRBV7-9 and J is TRBJ1-2; possibly TRBD1 for D (5 bases). This CDR3 is built from 15 residues. Trimming removed 2 bases from V and 0 bases from J, with 10 bases in between. CDR1 and CDR2 (germline): SEHNR, FQNEAQ (reference sequence). The CDR3 is CASSLSGVSNYGYTF. As DNA, the CDR3 is TGTGCCAGCAGCTTATCGGGGGTATCTAACTATGGCTACACCTTC.

The chain couples TRBV27 to TRBJ2-1; 14 bases align to TRBD2. Germline V CDR1 and CDR2: MNHEY, SMNVEV (reference sequence). Trimming cost V 1 base and J 7 bases; bases outside gene matches: 3. The CDR3 consists of 16 residues. CDR3 region: CASSLFGTSGRNEQFF. The CDR3, as DNA: TGTGCCAGCAGTTTATTTGGGACTAGCGGGAGAAATGAGCAGTTCTTC.

The chain couples TRBV19 to TRBJ1-1; perhaps TRBD1 as D (5 bases). The CDR3 is 14 residues long. Trimming took off 3 bases at V and 4 bases at J, with 12 bases between the two ends. Germline V gene sequence: CDR1 LNHDA, CDR2 SQIVND (reference sequence). DNA of the CDR3: TGTGCCAGTAGTATTGGGGCCAGGGTCACTGAAGCTTTCTTT. Translated, it gives CASSIGARVTEAFF. Filled out from reference TRBV19 and TRBJ1-1, the complete variable domain reads DGGITQSPKYLFRKEGQNVTLSCEQNLNHDAMYWYRQDPGQGLRLIYYSQIVNDFQKGDIAEGYSVSREKKESFPLTVTSAQKNPTAFYLCASSIGARVTEAFFGQGTRLTVV.

This chain joins TRBV9 and TRBJ2-1; D call uncertain. V was clipped by 0 bases and J by 7 bases, with 14 bases between them. CDR3 length: 15 amino acids. In germline, CDR1 is SGDLS, CDR2 YYNGEE. The CDR3 DNA reads as TGTGCCAGCAGCGTAGGGTCAGGTCCCCGGAATGAGCAGTTCTTC. Translating gives CASSVGSGPRNEQFF.

The V and J genes are TRBV5-5 and TRBJ1-5; D perhaps matches TRBD1 (6 bases). This CDR3 spans 14 amino acids. Germline lookup yields CDR1 SGHKS and CDR2 YYEKEE (reference sequence). V lost 2 bases and J 5 bases, leaving 11 bases between the germline ends. In DNA, the CDR3 is TGTGCCAGCAGCTTAACAGGGTATTATCAGCCCCAGCATTTT. It encodes CASSLTGYYQPQHF.

The rearrangement links TRBV28 to TRBJ1-4, with D uncertain. Trimming removed 8 bases from V and 4 bases from J, with 26 bases in between. This CDR3 has 18 residues. Per germline, CDR1 MDHEN and CDR2 SYDVKM. DNA for the CDR3: TGTGCCAGCGCCCTCTTTTCCCTAAGCCCAGACGGTAATGAAAAACTGTTTTTT. Encoded protein: CASALFSLSPDGNEKLFF.

The chain employs TRBV4-1 and TRBJ2-1; 8 bases match TRBD1. The junction had 4 bases not matched to a gene; V was cut back by 6 bases and J by 12 bases. Germline CDR1 reads MGHRA; CDR2 reads YSYEKL. The CDR3 length is 11 residues. Here the CDR3 reads CASSTGGMQFF. In DNA, the CDR3 is TGCGCCAGCAGTACAGGGGGGATGCAGTTCTTC.

This chain links TRBV5-6 with TRBJ1-2; D remains ambiguous. The CDR3 sequence is 15 residues long. Trimming shortened V by 2 bases and J by 4 bases, and 15 bases separated the two germline ends. The V gene's germline CDR1 is SGHDT and CDR2 YYEEEE. For the CDR3, the DNA is TGTGCCAGCAGCTTTGACGGCAGCCCCTTCTATGGCTACACCTTC. Translation: CASSFDGSPFYGYTF.

V usage is TRBV6-5 and J usage is TRBJ1-2; D is uncertain. CDR3 size: 13 residues. V dropped 2 bases and J dropped 6 bases, with 10 bases sitting between them. Germline V gene lookup returns CDR1 MNHEY and CDR2 SVGAGI. CDR3 protein: CASSYDRHDGYTF. DNA for the CDR3: TGTGCCAGCAGTTACGATAGGCATGATGGCTACACCTTC.

The V call is TRBV4-2, the J call TRBJ1-1; D is unresolved. Per germline, CDR1 LGHNA and CDR2 YNFKEQ. This CDR3 comprises 13 residues. V lost 0 bases and J 5 bases, leaving 7 bases between the germline ends. DNA of the CDR3: TGTGCCAGCAGCCAAGAGGCTTCTACTGAAGCTTTCTTT. Its protein is CASSQEASTEAFF.

V usage is TRBV28 and J usage is TRBJ2-4, with D possibly being TRBD1 or TRBD2 (5 bases each). This CDR3 is 17 amino acids long. V was clipped by 8 bases and J by 0 bases, with 20 bases between them. Germline CDR1 MDHEN, CDR2 SYDVKM. In DNA form, the CDR3 reads TGTGCCAGCGGACCGGGACGTTTTACCCTAGCCAAAAACATTCAGTACTTC. Its protein is CASGPGRFTLAKNIQYF.

The chain links TRBV19 to TRBJ1-2, with D maybe TRBD1 (5 bases). Germline CDR1 LNHDA, CDR2 SQIVND (reference sequence). The V end was cut by 1 base, the J end by 0 bases, with 6 bases between. The CDR3 totals 14 residues. Here the CDR3 DNA reads TGTGCCAGTAGTATAGGGACACCTAACTATGGCTACACCTTC. The encoded protein is CASSIGTPNYGYTF.

The V and J genes are TRBV6-5 and TRBJ1-1, with no clear D. In germline, CDR1 is MNHEY, CDR2 SVGAGI. Trimming removed 8 bases from V and 4 bases from J, with 20 bases in between. This CDR3 comprises 15 residues. This CDR3 reads CASGASWVSGTEAFF. The CDR3 DNA follows: TGTGCCAGCGGCGCCAGCTGGGTCTCGGGCACTGAAGCTTTCTTT.

The chain has TRBV23-1 and TRBJ2-7, with 8 bases aligning to TRBD1. TRBV23-1 is identified as an open reading frame with a role that is uncertain. The CDR3 spans 13 residues. The V gene end was trimmed by 4 bases and the J gene end by 3 bases; junction bases not matched to a gene: 2. Here the CDR3 reads CASSPGQGYEQYF. In DNA, the CDR3 is TGCGCCAGCAGTCCTGGACAGGGCTACGAGCAGTACTTC.